This TCR beta chain was obtained from a study of blood T cell repertoires in COVID-19. Study overall: Sites across the United States, Italy and Spain contributed samples from acute and convalescent COVID-19. Sources were T cells, B-cell-depleted T cells, or PBMCs; the material itself was cDNA or gDNA.

Enrolment of Seattle patients took place during active infection, and they were followed longitudinally. The CDR3 loop spans 14 amino acids. Trimming removed 5 bases from V and 2 bases from J, with 10 bases in between. Germline lookup yields CDR1 MNHEY and CDR2 SMNVEV (reference sequence). Per the original methods: Scientists estimated how many nucleated cells there were by amplifying reference gene primers. Assay: immunoSEQ multiplex PCR; the TCRdb copy retains only in-frame clones and omits some. V and J calls and clone size are those listed in that table; D and trimming were worked out from the DNA. In the table there are a few hundred thousand clones, 80% to 95% of which are singletons.

Sequenced: peripheral blood. The TCR was taken from a woman aged 25-40 years with COVID-19, enrolled during active disease. The chain uses TRBV27 and TRBJ1-5, with D maybe TRBD1 (6 bases). The CDR3 reads CASSPGQRNQPQHF. CDR3 nucleotide sequence: TGTGCCAGCAGTCCCGGACAGCGCAATCAGCCCCAGCATTTT.